The 10 T cell receptor beta chains in this list originate from one sample, sequenced in a study of identical twins. TCRdb ran MiXCR on the 5' RACE reads and lists one entry per CDR3 protein. The data show hundreds of thousands of distinct CDR3 sequences, 20% to 25% seen once. These data also featured in a second study, about yellow fever vaccine responses in identical twins.

The sequenced sample consisted of CD4+ T cells sorted from blood. The source is a woman between 18 and 30 years old in good health.

The V and J genes are TRBV11-2 and TRBJ2-1; no definite D call. Germline CDR1 SGHAT, CDR2 FQNNGV. CDR3 size: 16 residues. Between the trimmed V and J ends, which lost 3 bases and 0 bases, there was a span of 12 bases. CDR3 loop: CASSFRRHNSYNEQFF. The CDR3 DNA is TGTGCCAGCAGCTTCAGGAGACATAACTCCTACAATGAGCAGTTCTTC. The whole variable domain, remainder taken from reference TRBV11-2 and TRBJ2-1, is EAGVAQSPRYKIIEKRQSVAFWCNPISGHATLYWYQQILGQGPKLLIQFQNNGVVDDSQLPKDRFSAERLKGVDSTLKIQPAKLEDSAVYLCASSFRRHNSYNEQFFGPGTRLTVL.

In this sample, this clonotype turned up a few times. This chain uses TRBV5-1 with TRBJ2-7, with 9 bases fitting TRBD2. The CDR3 covers 15 residues. CDR1 is SGHRS and CDR2 is YFSETQ in the germline V gene. V dropped 4 bases and J dropped 2; count of bases not matched to a gene: 7. CDR3 nucleotides: TGCGCCAGCAGCCAGACCGGGACTAGCACCTACGAGCAGTACTTC. Its translation is CASSQTGTSTYEQYF.

The V gene is TRBV7-8, the J gene TRBJ2-1; D is uncertain. CDR3 length equals 13 residues. Germline CDR1 SGHVS, CDR2 FQNEAQ. Trimming cost V 5 bases and J 5 bases, with 10 bases left between them. CDR3 in DNA: TGTGCCAGCAGCCCCAACCCTGACAATGAGCAGTTCTTC. Translation gives CASSPNPDNEQFF.

The V call is TRBV24-1, the J call TRBJ2-1; 7 bases fit TRBD1. V shed 1 base, J shed 5 bases, and the junction held 7 bases outside the gene matches. The germline CDR1 and CDR2 sequences are KGHDR and SFDVKD. The CDR3 totals 16 residues. The CDR3 reads CATSDFRDRDNNEQFF. CDR3 coding DNA: TGTGCCACCAGTGATTTCCGGGACAGAGACAACAATGAGCAGTTCTTC.

A word on this clonotype: One end of the junction varies from germline; a read error may be responsible. The chain combines TRBV6-5 with TRBJ2-1; D ambiguous. CDR3 length: 9 residues. The germline gives CDR1 MNHEY, CDR2 SVGAGI. The CDR3 is CASSYFSCF. The CDR3 DNA reads as TGTGCCAGCAGTTACTTTTCCTGCTTC.

This clonotype showed up many times. This rearrangement joins TRBV7-9 to TRBJ1-1; a weak D match, TRBD1 (6 bases). V dropped 5 bases and J dropped 3 bases, with 19 bases sitting between them. CDR3 size: 16 residues. Germline V gene data show CDR1 as SEHNR and CDR2 as FQNEAQ (reference sequence). The CDR3 loop is CASSEHNGQRDTEAFF. The CDR3 nucleotides read TGTGCCAGCAGCGAACATAATGGACAGAGAGACACTGAAGCTTTCTTT. Complete variable domain (other parts from reference TRBV7-9 and TRBJ1-1): DTGVSQNPRHKITKRGQNVTFRCDPISEHNRLYWYRQTLGQGPEFLTYFQNEAQLEKSRLLSDRFSAERPKGSFSTLEIQRTEQGDSAMYLCASSEHNGQRDTEAFFGQGTRLTVV.

The sample holds a few counts of this clonotype. The chain is built from TRBV20-1 and TRBJ2-2; the D is unclear. Germline CDR1 is DFQATT and CDR2 is SNEGSKA (reference sequence). CDR3 length: 13 residues. Trimming left V 4 bases short and J 0 bases short, with 6 bases between. CDR3 amino acids: CSAIGTNTGELFF. CDR3 DNA sequence: TGCAGTGCTATCGGCACGAACACCGGGGAGCTGTTTTTT.

As DNA, the CDR3 is TGTGCCATCAGTGACCCAACAGGGAGGGCCAAAAACATTCAGTACTTC. It is translated as CAISDPTGRAKNIQYF. The chain combines TRBV10-3 with TRBJ2-4, with D possibly being TRBD1 or TRBD2 (6 bases each). CDR3 length: 16 amino acids. Between the trimmed V and J ends, which lost 3 bases and 1 base, there was a span of 13 bases. CDR1 and CDR2 (germline): ENHRY, SYGVKD.

The V gene is TRBV6-1, the J gene TRBJ2-1; 8 bases align to TRBD1. V trimming: 10 bases; J trimming: 8 bases; junction bases outside the gene matches: 16. Germline CDR1 and CDR2: MNHNS and SASEGT. The CDR3 is 15 residues long. The CDR3, as DNA: TGTGCCACCACAATTCAGGGGGCATTAATCTATGAGCAGTTCTTC. The encoded protein is CATTIQGALIYEQFF.

This clonotype was seen only a few times. J is TRBJ2-2 and V is TRBV5-1; weak D call: TRBD1 (5 bases). This CDR3 is 14 amino acids long. The germline gives CDR1 SGHRS, CDR2 YFSETQ. With 4 bases removed from V and 3 bases from J, the gap between germline ends came to 10 bases. The CDR3: CASSDQGYTGELFF. The CDR3 DNA follows: TGCGCCAGCAGCGACCAGGGATACACCGGGGAGCTGTTTTTT.